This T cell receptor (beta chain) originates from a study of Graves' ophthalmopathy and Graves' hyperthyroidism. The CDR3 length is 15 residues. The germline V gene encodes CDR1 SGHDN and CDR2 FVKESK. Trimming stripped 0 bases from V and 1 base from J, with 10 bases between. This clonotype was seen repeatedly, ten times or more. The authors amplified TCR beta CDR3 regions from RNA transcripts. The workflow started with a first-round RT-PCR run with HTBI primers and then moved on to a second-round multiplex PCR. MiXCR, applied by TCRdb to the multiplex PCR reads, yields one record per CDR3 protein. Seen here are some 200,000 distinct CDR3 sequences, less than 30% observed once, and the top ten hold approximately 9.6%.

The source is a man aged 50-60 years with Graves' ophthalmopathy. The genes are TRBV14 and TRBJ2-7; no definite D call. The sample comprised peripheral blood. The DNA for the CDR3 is TGTGCCAGCAGCCAAGATTTTCAGGAGTCCTACGAGCAGTACTTC. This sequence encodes CASSQDFQESYEQYF.